Sequencing of this T cell receptor (beta chain) was carried out in a study of T cell repertoires in cytomegalovirus infection. In the study overall: Public TCR beta signatures were indicative of both CMV infection and a matching HLA type. General study results and limits: Of the TCR beta families, the public ones yielded a cumulative frequency that identified carriers of CMV plus the relevant HLA. Dominating the ex vivo response were TCR beta clonotypes that were CMV-specific and HLA-C-restricted.

This clonotype was counted at least ten times. The antigen is not known. The CDR3 runs 14 residues. V shed 1 base and J shed 9 bases, with 15 bases lying between them. Germline CDR1 and CDR2: MGHRA and YSYEKL. TCRdb re-derived calls from the reads in MiXCR, one entry per CDR3 protein. The sample yields around 240,000 distinct CDR3 sequences, roughly 22% seen once. V is TRBV4-1 and J is TRBJ1-1; TRBD1 might be the D (6 bases). The source is a human donor in good health (CMV status not recorded). Some clones in this sample may be carry-over from other donors' samples. Sequenced: CD8+ T cells from PBMCs. CDR3 nucleotides: TGCGCCAGCAGCCAAGTTTCGGATCAGGGGAAAGCTTTCTTT. This sequence encodes CASSQVSDQGKAFF.